The next 15 T cell receptor beta chains were all read from a single sample in a study of T cell changes during pregnancy in multiple sclerosis. TCRdb's copy holds only in-frame clones and misses some; the assay was immunoSEQ multiplex PCR. The sample includes about 100,000 clones, almost 95% of them seen just once. Source: peripheral blood, taken in the first trimester of pregnancy. The receptor source for this set is a female donor with multiple sclerosis, enrolled in a pregnancy study.

This clone has just one count. This CDR3 reads CAIRGWGAGGHPAEQYF. The CDR3 nucleotides are TGTGCCATCAGGGGGTGGGGAGCGGGAGGGCATCCAGCCGAGCAGTACTTC. The rearrangement uses TRBV10-3 and TRBJ2-7; the match to TRBD2 covers 10 bases. Trimming took 6 bases from V and 6 from J; bases not matched to a gene: 17. Germline CDR1 and CDR2: ENHRY and SYGVKD. The CDR3 sequence is 17 residues long.

In its sample, this clone was seen once. The chain recombines TRBV29-1 with TRBJ2-7; 11 nucleotides line up with TRBD2. The CDR3 consists of 13 residues. The trim removed 6 bases at V and 0 bases at J, leaving 1 base unmatched. Germline CDR1 and CDR2: SQVTM and ANQGSEA. The CDR3 DNA sequence: TGCAGCGTGGGACTAGCGGCCTCCTACGAGCAGTACTTC. It yields the protein CSVGLAASYEQYF.

V gene TRBV30 combines with J gene TRBJ1-5, with TRBD1 as a possible D gene (6 bases). CDR1 is GTSNPN, CDR2 SVGIG, per germline (reference sequence). This CDR3 contains 15 residues. V was trimmed by 1 base and J by 7 bases, leaving 17 bases between them. The CDR3 reads CAWSEHRGAGQPQHF. CDR3 DNA sequence: TGTGCCTGGAGTGAACACCGGGGGGCCGGGCAGCCCCAGCATTTT.

The rearrangement joins TRBV5-1 to TRBJ1-5; 8 nucleotides agree with TRBD1. CDR3 length: 16 residues. The J segment lost 3 bases and the V segment lost 0 bases, leaving 5 bases of the junction unmatched. Germline CDR1 and CDR2: SGHRS and YFSETQ. The CDR3 DNA is TGCGCCAGCAGCTTGGGGTCAGGGGGCCCCAATCAGCCCCAGCATTTT. It specifies CASSLGSGGPNQPQHF.

V gene TRBV14 combines with J gene TRBJ2-5; D uncertain. CDR3 length equals 13 residues. Per the germline V gene, CDR1 is SGHDN and CDR2 is FVKESK. V dropped 0 bases and J dropped 5 bases, with 7 bases sitting between them. The DNA of the CDR3 is TGTGCCAGCAGCCAAGATTTACAGGAGACCCAGTACTTC. The encoded protein is CASSQDLQETQYF. The full variable domain, with the rest looked up from reference TRBV14 and TRBJ2-5, is EAGVTQFPSHSVIEKGQTVTLRCDPISGHDNLYWYRRVMGKEIKFLLHFVKESKQDESGMPNNRFLAERTGGTYSTLKVQPAELEDSGVYFCASSQDLQETQYFGPGTRLLVL.

The rearrangement joins TRBV4-1 to TRBJ2-3; 12 bases agree with TRBD2. The CDR3 spans 16 residues. Germline assignment: CDR1 MGHRA and CDR2 YSYEKL. V was clipped by 5 bases and J by 3 bases; unmatched bases: 6. CDR3 loop: CASSEAGTSGTDTQYF. CDR3 nucleotides: TGCGCCAGCAGCGAGGCCGGGACTAGCGGGACAGATACGCAGTATTTT.

This sequence joins TRBV19 and TRBJ2-6, with 7 bases matching TRBD2. With V trimmed by 6 bases and J by 0 bases, 11 bases remained unmatched. Germline CDR1 reads LNHDA; CDR2 reads SQIVND (reference sequence). There are 18 residues in the CDR3. The CDR3 spells CASSPFRDYSSGANVLTF. The CDR3 nucleotides read TGTGCCAGTAGCCCCTTCCGGGACTACAGCTCTGGGGCCAACGTCCTGACTTTC.

This clone was counted once. The rearrangement joins TRBV5-1 to TRBJ2-1, with a weak D call TRBD1 (5 bases). The CDR3 extends over 15 amino acids. Trimming cost V 3 bases and J 5 bases, with 15 bases left between them. Germline CDR1 SGHRS, CDR2 YFSETQ. The CDR3 DNA reads TGCGCCAGCAGCTCGTGGGGCTTATACAACAATGAGCAGTTCTTC. It is translated as CASSSWGLYNNEQFF.

CDR3 nucleotide sequence: TGTGCCAGCAGTGAAGGTCGGGGCCAAGAGACCCAGTACTTC. Translated: CASSEGRGQETQYF. The genes are TRBV2 and TRBJ2-5; D might be TRBD2 (5 bases). V was pared by 1 base and J by 1 base, with 7 bases between. This CDR3 is 14 amino acids long. Looked up from germline, CDR1 is SNHLY and CDR2 is FYNNEI.

The CDR3 sequence: CASSARDSLFF. For the CDR3, the DNA is TGTGCCAGCAGTGCCCGGGACAGCCTTTTCTTC. The V gene is TRBV28, the J gene TRBJ2-1, with 7 bases that match TRBD1. Trimming removed 5 bases from V and 16 bases from J; junction bases left unmatched: 8. Germline assignment: CDR1 MDHEN and CDR2 SYDVKM. CDR3 length equals 11 residues.

The chain uses TRBV27 and TRBJ2-1; 12 bases are shared with TRBD2. CDR1 and CDR2 from the germline V gene are MNHEY and SMNVEV (reference sequence). The CDR3 spans 19 residues. V shed 7 bases and J 3 bases; nucleotides not matched to a gene: 16. CDR3 bases: TGTGCCAGCAACACACTACTAGCGGGGGGACCCGGGCTCTACAATGAGCAGTTCTTC. Translation: CASNTLLAGGPGLYNEQFF.

CDR3 sequence: CASSFSWGGPSEQYF. The CDR3 DNA reads TGTGCCAGCAGCTTTAGTTGGGGAGGCCCTAGCGAGCAGTACTTC. The rearrangement links TRBV7-8 to TRBJ2-7; perhaps TRBD2 as D (6 bases). This CDR3 has 15 amino acids. Germline CDR1 is SGHVS and CDR2 is FQNEAQ. V lost 3 bases and J 6 bases, leaving 18 bases between the germline ends.

The chain carries TRBV7-8 and TRBJ2-5; 14 bases agree with TRBD2. J was trimmed by 5 bases and V by 5 bases; bases with no gene match: 10. CDR1 and CDR2 from the germline V gene are SGHVS and FQNEAQ. This CDR3 is 17 amino acids long. The DNA of the CDR3 is TGTGCCAGCAGCCAGGTGACTAGCGGGAGGGCCAAGGAGACCCAGTACTTC. Protein: CASSQVTSGRAKETQYF.

This clone was recorded only once. This chain links TRBV23-1 with TRBJ1-5, with D tentatively TRBD1 (5 bases). TRBV23-1 counts as an open reading frame of uncertain function. V was trimmed by 0 bases and J by 4 bases, leaving 22 bases between them. There are 19 residues in the CDR3. The DNA of the CDR3 is TGCGCCAGCAGTCAATCGTGGGAGGGAGGGGCCTGTTCGAATCAGCCCCAGCATTTT. It is translated as CASSQSWEGGACSNQPQHF.

This chain connects TRBV6-1 to TRBJ2-7, with 9 nucleotides matching TRBD1. After removal of 5 bases from V and 6 bases from J, the junction contained 11 bases not matched to a gene. Germline CDR1 MNHNS, CDR2 SASEGT. This CDR3 has 15 residues. CDR3 region: CASSPLGTGLREQYF. CDR3 coding DNA: TGTGCCAGCAGTCCCCTCGGGACAGGGTTGCGCGAGCAGTACTTC.